Described below is a single T cell receptor (beta chain) sequence and its context. What it recognizes is unknown. This sample stems from a study of cytomegalovirus exposure and HLA in healthy donors. Study-wide findings and caveats: The study labeled fewer than 200 TCR beta chains cytomegalovirus-associated. In an earlier analysis, about 87% or about 30%: the productive usage of most TCR beta V segments.

Germline V gives CDR1 MNHNS, CDR2 SASEGT. V lost 5 bases to trimming and J lost 4 bases, with 17 bases between them. The CDR3 totals 15 residues. PCR was performed using 60 Vbeta and 13 Jbeta primers. Sequencing used immunoSEQ multiplex PCR; TCRdb keeps in-frame clones, though not all of them. The sample consists of approximately 190,000 clones, 75% to 90% of them appearing once. The chain couples TRBV6-1 to TRBJ1-1; the D gene is possibly TRBD1 (6 bases). Sequenced material: PBMCs. This clonotype originated in a young man in good health and CMV-seronegative. As DNA, the CDR3 is TGTGCCAGCAGTCAACCTTCGGACAGTCTCACTGAAGCTTTCTTT. It yields the protein CASSQPSDSLTEAFF.